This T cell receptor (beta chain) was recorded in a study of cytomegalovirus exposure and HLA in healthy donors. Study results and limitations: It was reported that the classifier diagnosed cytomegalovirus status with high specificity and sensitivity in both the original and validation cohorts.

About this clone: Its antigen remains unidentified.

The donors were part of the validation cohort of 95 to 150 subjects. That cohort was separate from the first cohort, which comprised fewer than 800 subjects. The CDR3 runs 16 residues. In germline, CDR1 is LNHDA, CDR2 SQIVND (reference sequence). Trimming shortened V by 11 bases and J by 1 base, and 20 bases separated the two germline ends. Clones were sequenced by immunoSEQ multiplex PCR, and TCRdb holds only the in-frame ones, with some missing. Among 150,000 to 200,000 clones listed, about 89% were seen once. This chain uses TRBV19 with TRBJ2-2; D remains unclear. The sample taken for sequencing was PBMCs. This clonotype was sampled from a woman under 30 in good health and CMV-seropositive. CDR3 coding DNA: TGTGCCTCGTGTGGGCGTAAAACGGTGAACACCGGGGAGCTGTTTTTT. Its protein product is CASCGRKTVNTGELFF. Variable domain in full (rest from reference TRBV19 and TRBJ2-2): DGGITQSPKYLFRKEGQNVTLSCEQNLNHDAMYWYRQDPGQGLRLIYYSQIVNDFQKGDIAEGYSVSREKKESFPLTVTSAQKNPTAFYLCASCGRKTVNTGELFFGEGSRLTVL.